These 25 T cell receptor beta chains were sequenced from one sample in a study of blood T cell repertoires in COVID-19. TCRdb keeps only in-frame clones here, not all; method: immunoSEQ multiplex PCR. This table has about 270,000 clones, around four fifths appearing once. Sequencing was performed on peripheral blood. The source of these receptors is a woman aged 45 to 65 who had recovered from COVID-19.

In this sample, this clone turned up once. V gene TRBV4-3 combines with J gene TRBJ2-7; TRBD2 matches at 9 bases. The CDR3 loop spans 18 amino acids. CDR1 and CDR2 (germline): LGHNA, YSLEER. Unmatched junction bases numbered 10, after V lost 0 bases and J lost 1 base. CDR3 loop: CASSQDGASGVTSYEQYF. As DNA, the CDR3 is TGCGCCAGCAGCCAAGACGGGGCTAGCGGGGTGACTTCCTACGAGCAGTACTTC.

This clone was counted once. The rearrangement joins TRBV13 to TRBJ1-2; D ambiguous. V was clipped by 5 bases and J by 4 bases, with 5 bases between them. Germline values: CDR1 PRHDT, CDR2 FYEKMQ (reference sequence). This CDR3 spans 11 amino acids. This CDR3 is CASSVLYGYTF. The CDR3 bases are TGTGCCAGCAGCGTACTCTATGGCTACACCTTC.

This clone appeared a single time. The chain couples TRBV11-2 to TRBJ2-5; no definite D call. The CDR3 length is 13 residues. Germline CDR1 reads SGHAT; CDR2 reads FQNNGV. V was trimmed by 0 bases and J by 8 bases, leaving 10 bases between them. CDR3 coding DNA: TGTGCCAGCAGCTTAGAGGCCTCGCCAACCCAGTACTTC. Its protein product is CASSLEASPTQYF.

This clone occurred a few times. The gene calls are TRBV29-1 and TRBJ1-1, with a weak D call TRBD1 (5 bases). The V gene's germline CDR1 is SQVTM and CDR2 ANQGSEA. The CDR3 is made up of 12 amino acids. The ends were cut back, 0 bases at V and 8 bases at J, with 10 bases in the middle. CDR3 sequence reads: CSVEDPGPEAFF. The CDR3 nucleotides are TGCAGCGTTGAAGATCCAGGGCCCGAAGCTTTCTTT.

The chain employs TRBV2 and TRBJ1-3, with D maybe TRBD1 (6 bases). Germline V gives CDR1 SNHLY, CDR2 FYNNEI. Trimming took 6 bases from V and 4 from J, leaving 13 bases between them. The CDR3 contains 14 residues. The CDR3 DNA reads TGTGCCAGCAGAGTAGGGACAACAGGAAACACCATATATTTT. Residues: CASRVGTTGNTIYF.

This CDR3 reads CASSSTAGAQYF. Written as DNA, the CDR3 is TGTGCCAGCAGCTCCACCGCCGGGGCCCAGTACTTC. The chain recombines TRBV7-3 with TRBJ2-5, with a tentative D call TRBD2 (5 bases). V lost 4 bases and J lost 9, with 12 bases in between. This CDR3 region has 12 residues. Looked up from germline, CDR1 is SGHTA and CDR2 is FQGTGA. Drawing the rest from reference TRBV7-3 and TRBJ2-5, the complete variable domain is GAGVSQTPSNKVTEKGKYVELRCDPISGHTALYWYRQSLGQGPEFLIYFQGTGAADDSGLPNDRFFAVRPEGSVSTLKIQRTERGDSAVYLCASSSTAGAQYFGPGTRLLVL.

CDR3 in amino acids: CASSLETGHSYEQYF. The CDR3 nucleotides are TGTGCCAGCAGCTTAGAAACAGGACACTCCTACGAGCAGTACTTC. The chain couples TRBV7-2 to TRBJ2-7; the D gene is possibly TRBD1 (5 bases). The CDR3 has 15 amino acids. Germline V lookup: CDR1 SGHTA, CDR2 FQGNSA. V was pared by 1 base and J by 0 bases, with 10 bases between.

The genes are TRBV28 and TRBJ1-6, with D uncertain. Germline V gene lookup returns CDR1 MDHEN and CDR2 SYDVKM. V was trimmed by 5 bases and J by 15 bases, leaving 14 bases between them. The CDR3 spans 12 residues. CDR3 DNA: TGTGCCAGCAGTACATATGCCCATGACCTCCACTTT. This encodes CASSTYAHDLHF.

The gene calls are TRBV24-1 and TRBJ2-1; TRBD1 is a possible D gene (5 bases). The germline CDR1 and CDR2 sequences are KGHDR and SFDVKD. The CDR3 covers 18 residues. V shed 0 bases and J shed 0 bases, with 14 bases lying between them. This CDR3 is CATSDLDSPKSSYNEQFF. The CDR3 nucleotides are TGTGCCACCAGTGATTTGGACAGCCCCAAGAGCTCCTACAATGAGCAGTTCTTC.

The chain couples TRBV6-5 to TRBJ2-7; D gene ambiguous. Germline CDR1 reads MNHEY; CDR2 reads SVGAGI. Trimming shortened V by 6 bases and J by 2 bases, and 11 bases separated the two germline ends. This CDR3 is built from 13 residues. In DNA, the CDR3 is TGTGCCAGCAGGGGCGAAGTCACCTACGAGCAGTACTTC. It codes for CASRGEVTYEQYF.

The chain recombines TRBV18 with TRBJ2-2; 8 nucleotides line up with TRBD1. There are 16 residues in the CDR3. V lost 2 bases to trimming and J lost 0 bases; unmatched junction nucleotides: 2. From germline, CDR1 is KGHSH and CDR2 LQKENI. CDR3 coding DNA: TGTGCCAGCTCACCAACGGACAGGGCGAACACCGGGGAGCTGTTTTTT. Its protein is CASSPTDRANTGELFF.

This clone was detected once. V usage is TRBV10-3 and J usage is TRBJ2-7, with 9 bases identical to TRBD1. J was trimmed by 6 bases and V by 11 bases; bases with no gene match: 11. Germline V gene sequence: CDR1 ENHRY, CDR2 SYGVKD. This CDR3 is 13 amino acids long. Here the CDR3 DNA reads TGTGCCGTTTCCGGGACAGGGACCCGCGAGCAGTACTTC. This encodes CAVSGTGTREQYF.

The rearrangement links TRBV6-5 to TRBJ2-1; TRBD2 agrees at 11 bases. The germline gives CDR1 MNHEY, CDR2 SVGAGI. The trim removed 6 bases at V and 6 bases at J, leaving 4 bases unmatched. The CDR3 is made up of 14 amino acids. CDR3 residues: CASRRGLAGNEQFF. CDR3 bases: TGTGCCAGCAGACGAGGACTAGCGGGCAATGAGCAGTTCTTC.

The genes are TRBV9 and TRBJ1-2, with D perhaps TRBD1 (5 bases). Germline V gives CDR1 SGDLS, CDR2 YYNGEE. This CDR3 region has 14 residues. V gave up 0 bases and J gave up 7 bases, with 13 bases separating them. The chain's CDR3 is CASSVGGARSGYTF. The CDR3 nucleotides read TGTGCCAGCAGCGTAGGTGGGGCGCGGAGTGGCTACACCTTC.

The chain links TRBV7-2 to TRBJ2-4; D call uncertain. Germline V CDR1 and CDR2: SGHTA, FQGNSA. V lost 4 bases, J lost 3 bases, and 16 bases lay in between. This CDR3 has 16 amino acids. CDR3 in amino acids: CASSSPSGVDKNIQYF. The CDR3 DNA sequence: TGTGCCAGCAGCTCCCCCTCAGGTGTTGACAAAAACATTCAGTACTTC.

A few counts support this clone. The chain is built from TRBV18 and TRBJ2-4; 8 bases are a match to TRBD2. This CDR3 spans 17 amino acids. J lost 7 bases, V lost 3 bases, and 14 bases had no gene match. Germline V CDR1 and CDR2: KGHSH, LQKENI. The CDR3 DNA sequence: TGTGCCAGCTCACCGAACCATCCGGGACTAGGGCGGAACATTCAGTACTTC. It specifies CASSPNHPGLGRNIQYF.

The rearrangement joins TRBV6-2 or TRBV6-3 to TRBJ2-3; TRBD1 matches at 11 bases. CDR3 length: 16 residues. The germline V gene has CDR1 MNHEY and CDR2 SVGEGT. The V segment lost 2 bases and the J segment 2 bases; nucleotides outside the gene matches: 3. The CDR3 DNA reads TGTGCCAGCAGTTACCGGACAGGGGGCGTCACAGATACGCAGTATTTT. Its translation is CASSYRTGGVTDTQYF.

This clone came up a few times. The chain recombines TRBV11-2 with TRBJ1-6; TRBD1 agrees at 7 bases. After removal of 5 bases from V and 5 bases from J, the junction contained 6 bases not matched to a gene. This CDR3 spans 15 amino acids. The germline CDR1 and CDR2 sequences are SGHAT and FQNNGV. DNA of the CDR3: TGTGCCAGCAGCAAGGGGGGACAGAATAATTCACCCCTCCACTTT. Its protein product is CASSKGGQNNSPLHF.

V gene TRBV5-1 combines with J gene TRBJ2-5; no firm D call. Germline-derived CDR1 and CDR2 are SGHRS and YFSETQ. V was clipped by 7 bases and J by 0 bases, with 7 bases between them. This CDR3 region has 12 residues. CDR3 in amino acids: CASGANQETQYF. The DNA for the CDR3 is TGCGCCAGCGGAGCCAACCAAGAGACCCAGTACTTC.

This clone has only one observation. The CDR3 coding sequence is TGTGCCACCAGCAGAGGTCCAGAGGGAGGCACTGAAGCTTTCTTT. Its translation is CATSRGPEGGTEAFF. The chain has TRBV15 and TRBJ1-1; no firm D call. In germline, CDR1 is LNHNV, CDR2 YYDKDF (reference sequence). V lost 1 base and J lost 4, with 13 bases in between. CDR3 length: 15 amino acids.

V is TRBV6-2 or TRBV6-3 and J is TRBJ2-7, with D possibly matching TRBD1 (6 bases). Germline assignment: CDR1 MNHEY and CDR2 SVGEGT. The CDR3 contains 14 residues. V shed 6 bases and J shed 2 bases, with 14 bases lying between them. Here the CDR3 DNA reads TGTGCCAGCAGCCGGGACATCGGAACCTACGAGCAGTACTTC. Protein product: CASSRDIGTYEQYF.

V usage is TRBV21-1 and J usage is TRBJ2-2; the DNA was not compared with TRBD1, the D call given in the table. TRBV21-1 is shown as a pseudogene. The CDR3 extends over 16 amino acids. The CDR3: CASSKGGTGDTGELFF. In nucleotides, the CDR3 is TGTGCCAGCAGCAAAGGGGGGACAGGAGACACCGGGGAGCTGTTTTTT.

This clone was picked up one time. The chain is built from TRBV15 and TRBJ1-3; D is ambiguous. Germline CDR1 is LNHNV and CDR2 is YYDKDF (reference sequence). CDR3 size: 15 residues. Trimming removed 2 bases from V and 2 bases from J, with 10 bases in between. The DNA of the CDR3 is TGTGCCACCAGCAGACAACCGACTGCTGGAAACACCATATATTTT. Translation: CATSRQPTAGNTIYF.

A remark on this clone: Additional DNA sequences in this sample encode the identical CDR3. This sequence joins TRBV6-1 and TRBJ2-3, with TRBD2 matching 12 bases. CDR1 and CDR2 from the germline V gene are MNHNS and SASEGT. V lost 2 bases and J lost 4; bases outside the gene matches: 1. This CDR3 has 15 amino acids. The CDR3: CASSELAGGPDTQYF. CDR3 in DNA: TGTGCCAGCAGTGAACTAGCGGGGGGGCCAGATACGCAGTATTTT.

CDR3 loop: CASSHYSYEQYF. CDR3 in DNA: TGTGCCAGCAGCCATTATTCCTACGAGCAGTACTTC. The gene calls are TRBV3-1 (or the pseudogene TRBV3-2) and TRBJ2-7, with D unclear. The CDR3 is 12 residues long. V was clipped by 3 bases and J by 1 base, with 4 bases between them. The germline gives CDR1 LGHDT, CDR2 YNNKEL (reference sequence).